Listed here are 14 T cell receptor beta chains from one sample, sequenced in a study of blood T cell repertoires in COVID-19. Generated by immunoSEQ multiplex PCR, the TCRdb table keeps only in-frame clones and is missing some. The sample consists of 150,000 to 200,000 clones, approximately 79% of them appearing once. Sample: peripheral blood. The receptors come from a woman aged 70-85 years with acute or convalescent COVID-19.

This clone has a handful of counts. The rearrangement uses TRBV7-9 and TRBJ1-1, with D tentatively TRBD1 (6 bases). The CDR3 covers 14 residues. Trimming stripped 4 bases from V and 8 bases from J, with 17 bases between. Germline CDR1 reads SEHNR; CDR2 reads FQNEAQ (reference sequence). CDR3 nucleotide sequence: TGTGCCAGCAGCTGGGACACGAGGGGCAAAGAAGCTTTCTTT. Translation: CASSWDTRGKEAFF.

The CDR3 is CASRFGGEDTGELFF. Here the CDR3 DNA reads TGTGCCAGCAGGTTTGGTGGAGAGGACACCGGGGAGCTGTTTTTT. The chain recombines TRBV11-2 with TRBJ2-2, with D hard to call. The germline gives CDR1 SGHAT, CDR2 FQNNGV. Between the trimmed V and J ends, which lost 6 bases and 3 bases, there was a span of 14 bases. The CDR3 spans 15 residues.

This clone appeared a single time. The chain links TRBV29-1 to TRBJ2-1, with 8 bases fitting TRBD2. Germline CDR1 reads SQVTM; CDR2 reads ANQGSEA. With V trimmed by 1 base and J by 7 bases, 3 bases remained unmatched. The CDR3 has 13 residues. CDR3 sequence: CSVEGGLGNEQFF. DNA of the CDR3: TGCAGCGTTGAAGGGGGACTAGGGAATGAGCAGTTCTTC.

The gene calls are TRBV2 and TRBJ1-1; a weak D match, TRBD1 (5 bases). The CDR3 has 14 residues. The V end lost 7 bases, the J end lost 1 base, and 13 bases lay between the germline ends. In germline, CDR1 is SNHLY, CDR2 FYNNEI. CDR3 sequence (DNA): TGTGCCAGCACCGGGGGGAGGGGGAACACTGAAGCTTTCTTT. This encodes CASTGGRGNTEAFF.

The rearrangement uses TRBV5-1 and TRBJ2-5; tentative D call: TRBD1 (5 bases). This CDR3 is 15 amino acids long. Per the germline V gene, CDR1 is SGHRS and CDR2 is YFSETQ. The V end was cut by 2 bases, the J end by 2 bases, with 13 bases between. The CDR3 coding sequence is TGCGCCAGCAGCTTCCAGGGTTTACTACAAGAGACCCAGTACTTC. Amino acids: CASSFQGLLQETQYF.

The V call is TRBV30, the J call TRBJ2-3, with 8 bases aligning to TRBD1. The germline gives CDR1 GTSNPN, CDR2 SVGIG (reference sequence). Losses at the gene ends were 8 bases for V and 1 base for J; bases not matched to a gene: 5. The CDR3 sequence is 13 residues long. This CDR3 is CARQGIGTDTQYF. CDR3 sequence (DNA): TGTGCCAGACAGGGGATCGGCACAGATACGCAGTATTTT.

The V gene is TRBV7-8, the J gene TRBJ1-1; a possible D gene is TRBD1 (6 bases). Germline V gives CDR1 SGHVS, CDR2 FQNEAQ. The V end lost 4 bases, the J end lost 4 bases, and 22 bases lay between the germline ends. CDR3 length equals 17 residues. DNA of the CDR3: TGTGCCAGCAGCTCTAACAGGGTTCTGGCTTCGGGCACTGAAGCTTTCTTT. It translates to CASSSNRVLASGTEAFF.

The chain has TRBV19 and TRBJ1-4; 8 bases line up with TRBD1. The junction had 4 bases not matched to a gene; V was cut back by 5 bases and J by 5 bases. In germline, CDR1 is LNHDA, CDR2 SQIVND (reference sequence). The CDR3 runs to 14 residues. The CDR3 DNA is TGTGCCAGTAGTGTATGGACAGGGAATGAAAAACTGTTTTTT. Amino acid sequence: CASSVWTGNEKLFF. Full variable domain (rest looked up from reference TRBV19 and TRBJ1-4): DGGITQSPKYLFRKEGQNVTLSCEQNLNHDAMYWYRQDPGQGLRLIYYSQIVNDFQKGDIAEGYSVSREKKESFPLTVTSAQKNPTAFYLCASSVWTGNEKLFFGSGTQLSVL.

V and J are TRBV3-1 (or the pseudogene TRBV3-2) and TRBJ2-5, with 7 bases that match TRBD2. Germline V lookup: CDR1 LGHDT, CDR2 YNNKEL (reference sequence). The CDR3 is 16 residues long. The V gene end was trimmed by 2 bases and the J gene end by 2 bases; junction bases not matched to a gene: 8. The CDR3 sequence: CASSQLRERQQETQYF. The CDR3 DNA reads as TGTGCCAGCAGCCAACTGCGGGAGCGACAACAAGAGACCCAGTACTTC.

This chain links TRBV5-4 with TRBJ2-3, with TRBD2 matching 7 bases. The germline V gene has CDR1 SGHNT and CDR2 YYREEE (reference sequence). This CDR3 comprises 14 residues. V lost 3 bases to trimming and J lost 3 bases; unmatched junction nucleotides: 4. The CDR3 protein is CASSSGGGTDTQYF. DNA of the CDR3: TGTGCCAGCAGCTCCGGCGGGGGTACAGATACGCAGTATTTT.

V usage is TRBV19 and J usage is TRBJ2-7; D is uncertain. Trimming removed 5 bases at V and 5 bases at J, with 13 bases between. The V gene's germline CDR1 is LNHDA and CDR2 SQIVND (reference sequence). CDR3 length: 13 residues. The CDR3 DNA reads as TGTGCCAGTAGTCTTCAGGCACGGAACGAGCAGTACTTC. Translating it yields CASSLQARNEQYF. The variable domain in full, with the rest retrieved from reference TRBV19 and TRBJ2-7, is DGGITQSPKYLFRKEGQNVTLSCEQNLNHDAMYWYRQDPGQGLRLIYYSQIVNDFQKGDIAEGYSVSREKKESFPLTVTSAQKNPTAFYLCASSLQARNEQYFGPGTRLTVT.

The V and J genes are TRBV18 and TRBJ2-7; 7 positions agree with TRBD1. This CDR3 spans 15 amino acids. The trim removed 6 bases at V and 6 bases at J, leaving 14 bases unmatched. Germline V gene sequence: CDR1 KGHSH, CDR2 LQKENI. The CDR3 sequence is CASSYDRARFSEQYF. The CDR3, as DNA: TGTGCCAGCTCTTACGACAGGGCGCGCTTTTCCGAGCAGTACTTC.

The V and J genes are TRBV6-1 and TRBJ2-1; 14 nucleotides match TRBD2. Germline values: CDR1 MNHNS, CDR2 SASEGT. Unmatched junction bases numbered 4, after V lost 5 bases and J lost 7 bases. The CDR3 extends over 15 amino acids. The CDR3: CASSLGTSGRNEQFF. The CDR3 DNA sequence: TGTGCCAGCAGTTTAGGGACTAGCGGGAGAAATGAGCAGTTCTTC.

The rearrangement links TRBV13 to TRBJ2-3; no reliable D call. The germline V gene encodes CDR1 PRHDT and CDR2 FYEKMQ (reference sequence). The germline V and J ends were trimmed by 6 bases and 0 bases, with 13 bases remaining between them. CDR3 length: 15 amino acids. CDR3 protein: CASRSPGSSTDTQYF. In DNA form, the CDR3 reads TGTGCCAGCAGGTCACCGGGTTCTAGCACAGATACGCAGTATTTT.